This entry concerns a single T cell receptor beta chain. V gave up 1 base and J gave up 1 base; unmatched junction bases: 1. This CDR3 spans 15 amino acids. CDR1 and CDR2 from the germline V gene are LNHDA and SQIVND (reference sequence). This sample stems from a study of CD8 T cells in Susac syndrome. An amount of RNA that ranged from about 0.45 to 1 ug was reverse transcribed with random hexamers. Amplification of the TCR beta CDR3 was carried out by immunoSEQ multiplex PCR, which spanned a total of 54 Vbeta and 13 Jbeta segments. TCRdb re-called the immunoSEQ multiplex PCR reads with MiXCR, one entry per CDR3 protein. The repertoire holds about 200,000 distinct CDR3 sequences, with about 93% as singletons. Treatment-naive patients with stable or active relapsing-remitting disease were the multiple sclerosis controls. TEMRA cells were FACS-enriched, and CD8+ and CD4+ T cells were isolated negatively.

This TCR came from a human donor with multiple sclerosis. Sequencing used CD8+ T cells from PBMCs. The chain couples TRBV19 to TRBJ1-2, with TRBD1 identical over 9 bases. The CDR3 reads CASSIGTGDNYGYTF. The CDR3 DNA follows: TGTGCCAGTAGTATAGGGACAGGGGATAACTATGGCTACACCTTC.